This T cell receptor (beta chain) appears in the sequencing data of a study of T cell changes during pregnancy in multiple sclerosis. The CDR3 has 14 amino acids. V lost 4 bases and J lost 9; bases outside the gene matches: 5. Germline-derived CDR1 and CDR2 are SGHTA and FQGTGA. Data came from immunoSEQ multiplex PCR; TCRdb stores just in-frame clones and leaves some out. The sample records about 45,000 clones, 80% to 95% being singletons. V gene TRBV7-3 combines with J gene TRBJ1-6, with 8 positions matching TRBD1. This material consisted of CD8+ T cells from peripheral blood mononuclear cells, taken in the second trimester of pregnancy. The receptor's source is a female donor with multiple sclerosis, enrolled in a pregnancy study. The CDR3 nucleotides read TGTGCCAGCAGCTCGACCGGGACAGGTTCACCCCTCCACTTT. Translated, it gives CASSSTGTGSPLHF. The whole variable domain, remainder taken from reference TRBV7-3 and TRBJ1-6, is GAGVSQTPSNKVTEKGKYVELRCDPISGHTALYWYRQSLGQGPEFLIYFQGTGAADDSGLPNDRFFAVRPEGSVSTLKIQRTERGDSAVYLCASSSTGTGSPLHFGNGTRLTVT.